Shown below are 29 T cell receptor beta chains from a single sample sequenced in a study of sequential checkpoint blockade in melanoma. The treatment was: randomized to nivolumab then ipilimumab (arm A) or the reverse (arm B). Method: immunoSEQ multiplex PCR; TCRdb's copy keeps in-frame clones and lacks some. The table includes under 50,000 clones, approximately 91% detected once. The input for sequencing was CD8+ T cells sorted from blood (inferred from file names), taken from a patient given nivolumab and ipilimumab in sequence. The receptor set was obtained from a human donor with melanoma.

This chain links TRBV11-2 with TRBJ1-1; TRBD1 agrees at 10 bases. This CDR3 has 14 amino acids. J was trimmed by 6 bases and V by 6 bases; bases with no gene match: 7. Looked up from germline, CDR1 is SGHAT and CDR2 is FQNNGV. CDR3 protein: CASRVDRGPSEAFF. CDR3 sequence (DNA): TGTGCCAGCAGGGTAGACAGGGGGCCATCTGAAGCTTTCTTT.

J is TRBJ2-7 and V is TRBV7-2; maybe TRBD2 (5 bases). Germline CDR1 reads SGHTA; CDR2 reads FQGNSA. The CDR3 has 13 amino acids. The V end was cut by 4 bases, the J end by 2 bases, with 9 bases between. The CDR3 reads CASSSLEAYEQYF. For the CDR3, the DNA is TGTGCCAGCAGCTCCCTGGAGGCCTACGAGCAGTACTTC.

V and J are TRBV27 and TRBJ1-2, with 10 bases fitting TRBD1. V was pared by 6 bases and J by 8 bases, with 6 bases of the junction left unmatched. The germline CDR1 and CDR2 sequences are MNHEY and SMNVEV (reference sequence). The CDR3 covers 13 residues. CDR3 amino acids: CASSLGTGVGYTF. CDR3 DNA: TGTGCCAGCAGCTTAGGGACAGGGGTCGGCTACACCTTC.

This chain connects TRBV18 to TRBJ2-7; 8 nucleotides agree with TRBD1. Trimming took 4 bases from V and 7 from J; bases not matched to a gene: 9. The CDR3 totals 14 residues. The germline V gene has CDR1 KGHSH and CDR2 LQKENI. The CDR3 region has the DNA TGTGCCAGCTCACAGACAGGGGCCTTAGGGGAGCAGTACTTC. This translates into CASSQTGALGEQYF.

The J gene is TRBJ1-5, the V gene TRBV5-8; D is perhaps TRBD1 (6 bases). Looked up from germline, CDR1 is SGHTS and CDR2 is YDEGEE. The CDR3 spans 17 residues. V gave up 4 bases and J gave up 2 bases, with 19 bases separating them. CDR3 amino acids: CASSPWGGRVGNQPQHF. The CDR3 DNA is TGTGCCAGCAGCCCCTGGGGGGGCCGTGTGGGCAATCAGCCCCAGCATTTT.

V gene TRBV9 combines with J gene TRBJ2-1, with a weak D call TRBD2 (7 bases). Deletions cut 2 bases from V and 8 bases from J, with 17 bases between. This CDR3 has 15 amino acids. Germline assignment: CDR1 SGDLS and CDR2 YYNGEE. The CDR3 here is CASSVGGGSSYEQFF. In nucleotides, the CDR3 is TGTGCCAGCAGCGTGGGGGGCGGGAGTAGCTATGAGCAGTTCTTC. Combining the CDR3 with reference TRBV9 and TRBJ2-1 gives the whole variable domain DSGVTQTPKHLITATGQRVTLRCSPRSGDLSVYWYQQSLDQGLQFLIQYYNGEERAKGNILERFSAQQFPDLHSELNLSSLELGDSALYFCASSVGGGSSYEQFFGPGTRLTVL.

The chain links TRBV27 to TRBJ1-1; 8 positions agree with TRBD1. CDR1 is MNHEY and CDR2 is SMNVEV in the germline V gene (reference sequence). V was pared by 2 bases and J by 8 bases, with 7 bases of the junction left unmatched. The CDR3 spans 14 residues. The CDR3 nucleotides read TGTGCCAGCAGTTTACCAGGGGGCGGTGGAGAAGCTTTCTTT. Translation: CASSLPGGGGEAFF.

The chain uses TRBV29-1 and TRBJ2-1; the match to TRBD2 covers 9 bases. This CDR3 is 15 amino acids long. Germline CDR1 SQVTM, CDR2 ANQGSEA. V lost 3 bases and J lost 2; bases outside the gene matches: 5. CDR3 bases: TGCAGCGTTGAGACTAGCGGCGACCCCTACAATGAGCAGTTCTTC. Translation: CSVETSGDPYNEQFF.

The chain combines TRBV11-2 with TRBJ2-7; TRBD2 aligns across 13 bases. This CDR3 has 15 residues. The germline CDR1 and CDR2 sequences are SGHAT and FQNNGV. V lost 5 bases to trimming and J lost 3 bases; unmatched junction nucleotides: 4. The CDR3 loop is CASSGGTSGIYEQYV. The CDR3 nucleotides are TGTGCCAGCAGCGGGGGGACTAGCGGGATCTACGAGCAGTACGTC.

V and J are TRBV7-8 and TRBJ2-7, with 11 bases that match TRBD1. In germline, CDR1 is SGHVS, CDR2 FQNEAQ. This CDR3 is built from 15 residues. V trimming: 4 bases; J trimming: 4 bases; junction bases outside the gene matches: 6. CDR3 DNA sequence: TGTGCCAGCAGCTCTCCGGGACAGGGGGATTACGAGCAGTACTTC. Amino acid sequence: CASSSPGQGDYEQYF.

Turning to this clone: One junction end does not reproduce the germline sequence, and a read error may be involved. Additional DNA sequences in this sample encode the identical CDR3. The chain carries TRBV27 and TRBJ2-5; 10 nucleotides align to TRBD1. The CDR3 runs 15 residues. Germline loops: CDR1 MNHEY, CDR2 SMNVEV (reference sequence). CDR3 DNA: TGCGCCAGCAGCCCGGACAGGGGGTACGCGGGGACCCAGTACTTC. Translation gives CASSPDRGYAGTQYF.

This rearrangement joins TRBV6-5 to TRBJ1-1; a possible D gene is TRBD1 (5 bases). CDR1 is MNHEY, CDR2 SVGAGI, per germline. The CDR3 consists of 15 residues. Trimming stripped 0 bases from V and 0 bases from J, with 8 bases between. In DNA form, the CDR3 reads TGTGCCAGCAGTTACTCCGGGACTTTGAACACTGAAGCTTTCTTT. Translation: CASSYSGTLNTEAFF.

The V and J genes are TRBV12-2 and TRBJ1-2; the table calls TRBD1, which could not be checked here. TRBV12-2 is labeled a pseudogene. The CDR3 sequence is 13 residues long. The CDR3 region is CASRTTETYGYTF. CDR3 bases: TGTGCAAGTCGGACGACAGAGACCTATGGCTACACCTTC.

The chain links TRBV11-3 to TRBJ1-1; D is perhaps TRBD1 (6 bases). CDR3 length equals 13 residues. V was pared by 8 bases and J by 0 bases, with 10 bases between. Germline V CDR1 and CDR2: SGHNT, YENEEA. CDR3 sequence (DNA): TGTGCCAGCGCTCAGGGGATGAACACTGAAGCTTTCTTT. Protein: CASAQGMNTEAFF.

As to this clone: Distinct nucleotide sequences in the sample also encode this CDR3. The chain couples TRBV28 to TRBJ2-7; unclear D gene. Per the germline V gene, CDR1 is MDHEN and CDR2 is SYDVKM. V lost 6 bases to trimming and J lost 0 bases, with 9 bases between them. CDR3 length equals 13 residues. Here the CDR3 reads CASSLGLSYEQYF. The DNA for the CDR3 is TGTGCCAGCAGCCTTGGGCTCTCCTACGAGCAGTACTTC.

V usage is TRBV28 and J usage is TRBJ2-7; TRBD1 is a possible D gene (5 bases). This CDR3 comprises 13 residues. Trimming cost V 2 bases and J 3 bases, with 8 bases left between them. In germline, CDR1 is MDHEN, CDR2 SYDVKM. CDR3 sequence (DNA): TGTGCCAGCAGTTTAAGGGGTAACTACGAGCAGTACTTC. It translates to CASSLRGNYEQYF.

This clone was recorded once. The rearrangement uses TRBV7-9 and TRBJ2-2; 7 positions match TRBD1. Losses at the gene ends were 5 bases for V and 2 bases for J; bases not matched to a gene: 8. Germline V lookup: CDR1 SEHNR, CDR2 FQNEAQ (reference sequence). This CDR3 is built from 16 residues. The CDR3 DNA follows: TGTGCCAGCAGCCACAATGACAGGGCCAACACCGGGGAGCTGTTTTTT. Translated: CASSHNDRANTGELFF.

The chain employs TRBV9 and TRBJ2-7; D unresolved. The germline gives CDR1 SGDLS, CDR2 YYNGEE. This CDR3 is built from 13 residues. V was pared by 5 bases and J by 3 bases, with 12 bases between. The CDR3 protein is CASSPSPLYEQYF. For the CDR3, the DNA is TGTGCCAGCAGTCCCTCCCCTCTCTACGAGCAGTACTTC.

This sequence joins TRBV9 and TRBJ1-2, with 9 bases matching TRBD1. The ends lost 3 bases at V and 8 bases at J; junction bases unmatched: 5. CDR1 SGDLS and CDR2 YYNGEE come from the germline V gene. The CDR3 length is 13 residues. The chain's CDR3 is CASSGRQGVGYTF. CDR3 in DNA: TGTGCCAGCAGCGGTAGACAGGGGGTGGGCTACACCTTC.

The chain has TRBV27 and TRBJ2-7, with TRBD1 as a possible D gene (5 bases). Germline values: CDR1 MNHEY, CDR2 SMNVEV (reference sequence). CDR3 length: 14 amino acids. Trimming stripped 6 bases from V and 2 bases from J, with 14 bases between. CDR3 amino acids: CASSLTAHTYEQYF. Here the CDR3 DNA reads TGTGCCAGCAGCTTGACAGCCCACACCTACGAGCAGTACTTC.

V gene TRBV7-3 combines with J gene TRBJ2-3; 11 bases are a match to TRBD2. Germline trimming cut 5 bases from V and 4 bases from J; bases unmatched to any gene: 8. Germline-derived CDR1 and CDR2 are SGHTA and FQGTGA. The CDR3 length is 16 residues. The DNA for the CDR3 is TGTGCCAGCAGCATATTAGCGGGAGGGCCCTCAGATACGCAGTATTTT. This codes for CASSILAGGPSDTQYF.

This clone was detected only once. The V call is TRBV5-1, the J call TRBJ1-1, with TRBD1 matching over 12 bases. In germline, CDR1 is SGHRS, CDR2 YFSETQ. J gave up 0 bases and V 0 bases, and 9 bases lay outside the gene matches. CDR3 size: 19 residues. CDR3 protein: CASSLGDRGPKGMNTEAFF. The CDR3 DNA reads as TGCGCCAGCAGCTTGGGGGACAGGGGGCCGAAGGGTATGAACACTGAAGCTTTCTTT. Together with reference TRBV5-1 and TRBJ1-1, the CDR3 gives the full variable domain: KAGVTQTPRYLIKTRGQQVTLSCSPISGHRSVSWYQQTPGQGLQFLFEYFSETQRNKGNFPGRFSGRQFSNSRSEMNVSTLELGDSALYLCASSLGDRGPKGMNTEAFFGQGTRLTVV.

The V gene is TRBV7-6, the J gene TRBJ2-7; a weak D match, TRBD1 (5 bases). The ends were cut back, 1 base at V and 6 bases at J, with 16 bases in the middle. The germline gives CDR1 SGHVS, CDR2 FNYEAQ. The CDR3 is 15 amino acids. CDR3 residues: CASSLEAQQGREQYF. Written as DNA, the CDR3 is TGTGCCAGCAGCTTAGAGGCCCAGCAGGGCCGCGAGCAGTACTTC.

The chain combines TRBV21-1 with TRBJ2-7; the DNA was not used to check the table's D call, TRBD1. TRBV21-1 is annotated as a pseudogene. The CDR3 loop spans 12 amino acids. The CDR3 loop reads CAGSDRRYEQYF. As DNA, the CDR3 is TGTGCCGGATCCGACAGGCGGTACGAGCAGTACTTC.

V usage is TRBV9 and J usage is TRBJ2-7; 14 bases align to TRBD2. This CDR3 comprises 15 residues. Germline CDR1 SGDLS, CDR2 YYNGEE. The V segment lost 3 bases and the J segment 4 bases; nucleotides outside the gene matches: 3. The CDR3 loop is CASSEGLAGEYEQYF. The DNA of the CDR3 is TGTGCCAGCAGCGAGGGACTAGCGGGAGAGTACGAGCAGTACTTC.

This clone has just one count. The rearrangement uses TRBV7-2 and TRBJ1-2; no firm D call. Germline assignment: CDR1 SGHTA and CDR2 FQGNSA. The germline V and J ends were trimmed by 5 bases and 0 bases, with 13 bases remaining between them. The CDR3 spans 15 residues. CDR3 region: CASSKRGPSNYGYTF. In DNA form, the CDR3 reads TGTGCCAGCAGCAAACGCGGGCCATCTAACTATGGCTACACCTTC. Full variable domain (rest looked up from reference TRBV7-2 and TRBJ1-2): GAGVSQSPSNKVTEKGKDVELRCDPISGHTALYWYRQSLGQGLEFLIYFQGNSAPDKSGLPSDRFSAERTGGSVSTLTIQRTQQEDSAVYLCASSKRGPSNYGYTFGSGTRLTVV.

The gene calls are TRBV5-1 and TRBJ2-1; the D gene is possibly TRBD2 (5 bases). Trimming took off 0 bases at V and 8 bases at J, with 9 bases between the two ends. This CDR3 contains 13 residues. Germline V gene sequence: CDR1 SGHRS, CDR2 YFSETQ. The CDR3 protein is CASSLGGADEQFF. CDR3 sequence (DNA): TGCGCCAGCAGCTTGGGGGGAGCCGATGAGCAGTTCTTC.

This chain joins TRBV19 and TRBJ2-1; TRBD2 matches 7 bases. Unmatched junction bases numbered 8, after V lost 10 bases and J lost 2 bases. The CDR3 is 14 amino acids. The germline V gene encodes CDR1 LNHDA and CDR2 SQIVND (reference sequence). CDR3 in amino acids: CATSTRGTYNEQFF. The CDR3 DNA reads TGTGCCACCTCCACGCGGGGGACCTACAATGAGCAGTTCTTC.

This rearrangement joins TRBV27 to TRBJ1-5, with D possibly being TRBD1 (5 bases). V lost 1 base to trimming and J lost 3 bases, with 10 bases between them. CDR1 is MNHEY, CDR2 SMNVEV, per germline (reference sequence). The CDR3 consists of 15 residues. This CDR3 reads CASSLFGTPNQPQHF. CDR3 nucleotide sequence: TGTGCCAGCAGTTTATTCGGGACTCCCAATCAGCCCCAGCATTTT.